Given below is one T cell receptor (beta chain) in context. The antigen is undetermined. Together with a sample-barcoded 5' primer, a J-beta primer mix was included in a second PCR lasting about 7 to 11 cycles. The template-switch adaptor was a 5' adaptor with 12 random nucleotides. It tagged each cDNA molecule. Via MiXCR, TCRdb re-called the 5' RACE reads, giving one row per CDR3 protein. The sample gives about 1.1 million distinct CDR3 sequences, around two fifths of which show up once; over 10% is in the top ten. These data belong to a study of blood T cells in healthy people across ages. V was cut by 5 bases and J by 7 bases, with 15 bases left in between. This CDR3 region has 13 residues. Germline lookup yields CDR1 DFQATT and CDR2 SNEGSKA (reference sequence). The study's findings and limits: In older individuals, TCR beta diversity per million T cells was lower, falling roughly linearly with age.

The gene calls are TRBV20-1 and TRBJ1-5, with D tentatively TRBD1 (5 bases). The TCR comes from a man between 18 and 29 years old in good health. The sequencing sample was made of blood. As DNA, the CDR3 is TGCAGTGCTTCCCTAGGCGGGGACCAGCCCCAGCATTTT. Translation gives CSASLGGDQPQHF.